A selection of T cell receptor beta chains follows, all from one sample in a study of metastatic and nonmetastatic thyroid tumors. Using MiXCR, TCRdb reanalyzed the PCR reads. The sample consists of about 69,000 clones, 11% to 15% of them appearing once. Sequences were obtained from blood. These receptors all stem from a male donor with papillary thyroid cancer or a benign thyroid nodule (not recorded which). Some clones in this sample may be carry-over from other donors' samples. Each CDR3 is given with its conserved first and last residue. A D gene is named only where the DNA matches it firmly. Not every row has a clone size; where given, it reads once, few, many or a size class.

TRBV6-5	NA	few	TRBJ1-5	TGTGCCAGCAGTTACGCGGACACTCTACTCAGGGCCCAGCCCCAGCATTTT	CASSYADTLLRAQPQHF
TRBV12-3/TRBV12-4	NA	many	TRBJ2-7	TGTGCCAGCAGTTTGGAAGGGCCCGAGCAGTACTTC	CASSLEGPEQYF
TRBV5-1	NA	many	TRBJ1-1	TGCGCCAGCAGCTCGTCGTACAGGAGGGCTTTCTTT	CASSSSYRRAFF
TRBV7-6	NA	NA	TRBJ2-7	TGTGCCGGCAGCCCCTACTACGAGCAGTACTTC	CAGSPYYEQYF
TRBV9	TRBD2	many	TRBJ2-1	TGTGCCAGCAGCCATACACTAGCGGGAGGGCCCGATGAGCAGTTCTTC	CASSHTLAGGPDEQFF
TRBV19	NA	many	TRBJ1-5	TGTGCCAGTAGTCTAGGGACGCATAGCAATCAGCCCCAGCATTTT	CASSLGTHSNQPQHF
TRBV3-1	TRBD2	many	TRBJ2-1	TGTGCCAGCAGCCACCCTAGCGGGAGTAACAATGAGCAGTTCTTC	CASSHPSGSNNEQFF
TRBV2	NA	few	TRBJ2-7	TGTGCCACCTACGGGGCTCCCCTCGAGCAGTACTTC	CATYGAPLEQYF
TRBV5-1	NA	many	TRBJ2-3	TGCGCCAGCAGCCTATTGGGTGCGGGTAGCACAGATACGCAGTATTTT	CASSLLGAGSTDTQYF
TRBV7-8	NA	many	TRBJ1-3	TGTGCCAGCAGCCCGGCCGGAAACACCATATATTTT	CASSPAGNTIYF
TRBV20-1	TRBD1	many	TRBJ2-5	TGCAGTGCATCGGGAAATACTGACAGGGCACAAGAGACCCAGTACTTC	CSASGNTDRAQETQYF
TRBV20-1	TRBD2	NA	TRBJ2-3	TGCAGTGCTCGGGGGGGAGATACGCAGTATTTT	CSARGGDTQYF
TRBV6-4	NA	many	TRBJ2-3	TGTGCCAGCAGTGACGGATTGGCAGGTGGAGATACGCAGTATTTT	CASSDGLAGGDTQYF
TRBV20-1	TRBD2	NA	TRBJ2-7	TGCAGTGCTGGAGGCGGGACTAGCGGCCTTTCCTACGATCAGTACTTC	CSAGGGTSGLSYDQYF
TRBV30	NA	many	TRBJ2-5	TGTGCCTGGATTGGGGCCGGGTTGGCCCAGTACTTC	CAWIGAGLAQYF
TRBV6-1	NA	many	TRBJ2-4	TGTGCCAGCAGTTCTGTGGGGCTAGCCAAAAACATTCAGTACTTC	CASSSVGLAKNIQYF
TRBV12-5	NA	many	TRBJ2-1	TGTGCTAGTGGTTTTTCGCGGGATGAGCAGTTCTTC	CASGFSRDEQFF
TRBV20-1	TRBD2	many	TRBJ2-1	TGCAGTGCTTCGGGGCTAGCGGCCTACAATGAGCAGTTCTTC	CSASGLAAYNEQFF
TRBV5-6	NA	many	TRBJ1-2	TGTGCCAGCAGCTTGGCAGACCTAAACTATGGCTACACCTTC	CASSLADLNYGYTF
TRBV7-3	TRBD1	NA	TRBJ2-1	TGTGCCAGCAGCTTCCGGCAGGGGGTAAACAATGAGCAGTTCTTC	CASSFRQGVNNEQFF
TRBV7-3	TRBD2	many	TRBJ2-1	TGTGCCAGCAGCTCGACTAGCGGTGAGCAGTTCTTC	CASSSTSGEQFF
TRBV5-1	TRBD2	many	TRBJ2-3	TGCGCCAGCAGCTTGGATCTAGCGGGAGGTATCGCAGATACGCAGTATTTT	CASSLDLAGGIADTQYF
TRBV4-3	NA	many	TRBJ2-1	TGCGCCAGCAGCCAAGCCTACGCCGGCAATGAGCAGTTCTTC	CASSQAYAGNEQFF
TRBV6-1	NA	many	TRBJ1-1	TGTGCCAGCACTCAACCGGAGGGGACTGAAGCTTTCTTT	CASTQPEGTEAFF
TRBV27	NA	many	TRBJ2-2	TGTGCCAGCAGCCCCCTGGGGGGGGAGCTGTTTTTT	CASSPLGGELFF
TRBV19	NA	many	TRBJ1-5	TGTGCCAGTAGTACCAACGAGGGTCAGCCCCAGCATTTT	CASSTNEGQPQHF
TRBV6-1	TRBD2	many	TRBJ2-7	TGTGCCAGCAGTGGTCCCTTAAAAAGCGGGAACTACGAGCAGTACTTC	CASSGPLKSGNYEQYF
TRBV12-3/TRBV12-4	NA	many	TRBJ1-1	TGTGCCAGCAGGGTAAAGGGTAACACTGAAGCTTTCTTT	CASRVKGNTEAFF
TRBV11-3	TRBD2	many	TRBJ2-3	TGTGCCAGCAGCATATATGGGACTAGCGGGAGTAGAGTAGATACGCAGTATTTT	CASSIYGTSGSRVDTQYF
TRBV19	NA	many	TRBJ1-5	TGTGCCAGTAGTATGGGCATATCTGGGGCAGGGAGGGCTAGCAATCAGCCCCAGCATTTT	CASSMGISGAGRASNQPQHF
TRBV19	NA	many	TRBJ1-1	TGTGCCAGTAGTCCCCCACCGGGACAAGGTTTAGAAGCTTTCTTT	CASSPPPGQGLEAFF
TRBV9	NA	many	TRBJ2-2	TGTGCCAGCAGCCCTGGGAGTCACCTGATAACCGGGGAGCTGTTTTTT	CASSPGSHLITGELFF
TRBV19	NA	many	TRBJ2-5	TGTGCCAGTAGTACGTCCAATCATGACGTAGAATACCAAGAGACCCAGTACTTC	CASSTSNHDVEYQETQYF
TRBV3-1	NA	many	TRBJ2-5	TGTGCCAGCAGCCCAGTCCGGGGGCGGGCCACGGAGACCCAGTACTTC	CASSPVRGRATETQYF
TRBV6-5	TRBD2	many	TRBJ2-1	TGTGCCAGCAGTCGCCAGACTAGCGGGATCGCCCCCGACAATGAGCAGTTCTTC	CASSRQTSGIAPDNEQFF
TRBV10-1	NA	many	TRBJ2-5	TGCGCCAGCAGTACAGGGCGGGAGACCCAGTACTTC	CASSTGRETQYF
TRBV20-1	NA	many	TRBJ1-2	TGCAGTGCTAAGTCACCGGGACTTTCCTATGGCTACACCTTC	CSAKSPGLSYGYTF
TRBV6-1	NA	NA	TRBJ2-1	TGTGCCAGCAGTGAAGTGGTAGTGGCTGGTGGCGGACTTGAGCAGTTCTTC	CASSEVVVAGGGLEQFF
TRBV19	TRBD2	many	TRBJ2-5	TGTGCCAGTAGAAGCATAGCGGGAGGGCCTGGGGAGACCCAGTACTTC	CASRSIAGGPGETQYF
TRBV20-1	TRBD2	many	TRBJ2-3	TGCAGTGCCAAAACTAGCGGCACAGATACGCAGTATTTT	CSAKTSGTDTQYF
TRBV30	NA	NA	TRBJ1-2	TGTGCCTGGGTCCCTACGCATGGGGGCTACACCTTC	CAWVPTHGGYTF
TRBV20-1	TRBD2	many	TRBJ2-1	TGCAGTGCTAGACTACTAGCGGGAGGCAATGAGCAGTTCTTC	CSARLLAGGNEQFF
TRBV5-1	TRBD1	many	TRBJ1-1	TGCGCCAGCAGCTTAGGACAGGTCGACACTGAAGCTTTCTTT	CASSLGQVDTEAFF
TRBV27	NA	many	TRBJ2-2	TGTGCCAGCAGAAGTGGGGACGGCGGGGAGCTGTTTTTT	CASRSGDGGELFF